The sequence of this T cell receptor (beta chain) was determined in a study of T cell responses to AZD1222 COVID-19 vaccine. Comment on this clone: Its antigen is unknown.

General study points: Across the whole spike, CD4 TCRs peaked at regions 160-218 and 743-854. White British people made up most donors, females outnumbered males, and clonal diversity was possibly underestimated. Baseline antibody screening turned up just a handful of seropositive AZD1222 recipients.

TCRdb's table, derived via immunoSEQ multiplex PCR, lists solely in-frame clones and lacks some. The top ten clones hold approximately 4.8% of a sample with tens of thousands of clones, approximately 90% of them seen once. The germline V gene has CDR1 LNHDA and CDR2 SQIVND (reference sequence). V trimming: 5 bases; J trimming: 10 bases; junction bases outside the gene matches: 7. The length of the CDR3 is 14 residues. The sequencing used peripheral blood, collected 28 days after the second dose of the MenACWY control vaccine. The chain uses TRBV19 and TRBJ1-6; TRBD1 matches at 8 bases. This TCR came from an adult who received the MenACWY meningococcal vaccine as a control. The CDR3 spells CASSLGQGISPLHF. The CDR3 DNA reads as TGTGCCAGTAGTCTTGGACAGGGAATCTCACCCCTCCACTTT.